What follows describes a single T cell receptor beta chain. This specimen belongs to a study of blood T cell repertoires in COVID-19. Study-wide background: There were acute and convalescent COVID-19 samples, and they came from the United States, Italy and Spain.

This CDR3 is 15 amino acids long. Germline CDR1 is SGHTA and CDR2 is FQGNSA. J was trimmed by 5 bases and V by 0 bases; bases with no gene match: 5. Measured with immunoSEQ multiplex PCR; TCRdb has only the in-frame clones, and not every one. The data hold approximately 140,000 clones, with roughly 90% observed a single time. This chain connects TRBV7-2 to TRBJ2-5; 8 bases line up with TRBD1. The specimen sequenced was peripheral blood. This receptor was obtained from a middle-aged man with active or convalescent COVID-19. Here the CDR3 DNA reads TGTGCCAGCAGCTTAGCGACAGGGGTGTGGGAGACCCAGTACTTC. It codes for CASSLATGVWETQYF.